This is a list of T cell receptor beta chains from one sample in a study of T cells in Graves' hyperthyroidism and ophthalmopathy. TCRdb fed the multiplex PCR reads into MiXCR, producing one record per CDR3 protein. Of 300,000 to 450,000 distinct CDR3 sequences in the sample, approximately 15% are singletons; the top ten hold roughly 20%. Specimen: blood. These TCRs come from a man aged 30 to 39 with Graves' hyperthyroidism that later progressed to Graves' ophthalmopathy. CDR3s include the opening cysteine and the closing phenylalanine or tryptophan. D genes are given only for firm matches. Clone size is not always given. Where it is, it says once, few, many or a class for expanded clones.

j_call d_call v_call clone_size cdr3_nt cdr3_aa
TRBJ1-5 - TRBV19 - TGTGCCAGTAGTATTCAGAGCAATCAGCCCCAGCATTTT CASSIQSNQPQHF
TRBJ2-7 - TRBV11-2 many TGTGCCAGCAGCTTCTTTTACGTTAGAGTCCGAGACAGTACGGGCGAGCAGTACTTC CASSFFYVRVRDSTGEQYF
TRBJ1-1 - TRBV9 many TGTGCCAGCAGCGTAGGATTGGGACAAGAAGCTTTCTTT CASSVGLGQEAFF
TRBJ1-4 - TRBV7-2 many TGTGCCAGCAGCGGGGGTCCTAATGAAAAACTGTTTTTT CASSGGPNEKLFF
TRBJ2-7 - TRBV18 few TGTGCCAGCTCCATCAGCCCCTACGAGCAGTACTTC CASSISPYEQYF
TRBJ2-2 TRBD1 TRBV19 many TGTGCCAGTAGTCCTCGGACAGGGAACGGGGAGCTGTTTTTT CASSPRTGNGELFF
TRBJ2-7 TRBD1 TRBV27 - TGTGCCAGCAGGAACCCGGGACAGGTGTCCTACGAGCAGTACTTC CASRNPGQVSYEQYF
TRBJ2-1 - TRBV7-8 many TGTGCCAGCAGCGCTGGACTGCAGGATGAGCAGTTCTTC CASSAGLQDEQFF
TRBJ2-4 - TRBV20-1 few TGCAGTGCCGACGAGGTTTACATTCAGTACTTC CSADEVYIQYF
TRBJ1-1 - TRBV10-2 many TGCGCCAGCAGTGAGTGGGGTTCGGAAGCTTTCTTT CASSEWGSEAFF
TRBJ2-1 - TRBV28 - TGTGCCAGCAGGACCAATTCCTACAATGAGCAGTTCTTC CASRTNSYNEQFF
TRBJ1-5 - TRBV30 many TGTGCCTGGAGTGTGGTTTGGAGCAATCAGCCCCAGCATTTT CAWSVVWSNQPQHF
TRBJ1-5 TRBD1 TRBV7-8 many TGTGCCAGCAGCTTAGCGCACAACAGGGGGTGGAATCAGCCCCAGCATTTT CASSLAHNRGWNQPQHF
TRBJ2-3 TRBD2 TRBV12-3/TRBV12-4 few TGTGCCAGCAGTCCCATGAGGACTAGCGGGGGGGGGCAGTATTTT CASSPMRTSGGGQYF
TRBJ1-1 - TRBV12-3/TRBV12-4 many TGTGCCAGCAGTTTTCCGGAGAACACTGAAGCTTTCTTT CASSFPENTEAFF
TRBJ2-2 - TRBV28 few TGTGCCAGCAGTTTATCCGACGCCGGGGAGCTGTTTTTT CASSLSDAGELFF
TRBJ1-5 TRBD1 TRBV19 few TGTGCCAGTAGTACGACAGGGAATAGCAATCAGCCCCAGCATTTT CASSTTGNSNQPQHF
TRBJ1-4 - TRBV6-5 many TGTGCCAGCAGTTACTCCGCCGGTGGGTTCAATGAAAAACTGTTTTTT CASSYSAGGFNEKLFF
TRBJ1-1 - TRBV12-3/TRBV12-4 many TGTGCCAGCACCCTGGGCCCTTACACTGAAGCTTTCTTT CASTLGPYTEAFF
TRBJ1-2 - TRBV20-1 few TGCAGTGCTAGAGCCCTCGGAGACCTAGGCACCTTC CSARALGDLGTF
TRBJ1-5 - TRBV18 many TGTGCCAGCTCAACCCGGGACAGCAATCAGCCCCAGCATTTT CASSTRDSNQPQHF
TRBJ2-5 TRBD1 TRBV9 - TGTGCCAGCAGCCTTTCGGACAGGCAAGAGACCCAGTACTTC CASSLSDRQETQYF
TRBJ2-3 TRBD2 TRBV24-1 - TGTGCCACCAGTGATTCAGGACTAGCGGGGGGGACAGATACGCAGTATTTT CATSDSGLAGGTDTQYF
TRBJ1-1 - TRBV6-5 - TGTGCCAGCAGTTACGGCAGGATCAATATCGAGGCTTTCTTT CASSYGRINIEAFF
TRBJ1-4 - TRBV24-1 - TGTGCCACCAGAGGCGGGGCCAATGAAAAACTGTTTTTT CATRGGANEKLFF
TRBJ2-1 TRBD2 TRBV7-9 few TGTGCCAGCAGCTTAATTACACTAGCGTCTAAGTTCTTC CASSLITLASKFF
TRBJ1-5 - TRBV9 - TGTGCCAGCAGCGTAGGGTGGAATCAGCCCCAGCATTTT CASSVGWNQPQHF
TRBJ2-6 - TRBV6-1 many TGTGCCAGCATTGGTGGGCTCTCTGGGGCCAACGTCCTGACTTTC CASIGGLSGANVLTF
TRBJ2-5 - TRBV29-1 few TGCAGCGTCCCTGGTCGCCAAGAGACCCAGTACTTC CSVPGRQETQYF
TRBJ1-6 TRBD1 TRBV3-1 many TGTGCCAGCAGCCGCCGGGACAGCAATTCACCCCTCCACTTT CASSRRDSNSPLHF
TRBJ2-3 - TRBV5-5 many TGTGCCAGCAGCTTGGACTCCTCGAGGGATACGCAGTATTTT CASSLDSSRDTQYF
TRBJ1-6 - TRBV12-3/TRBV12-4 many TGTGCCAGCAGTTTGACAGGCTCCTATAATTCACCCCTCCACTTT CASSLTGSYNSPLHF
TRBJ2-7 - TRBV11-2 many TGTGCCAGCAGCCCTAAAGTAGGGCAGTACGAGCAGTACTTC CASSPKVGQYEQYF
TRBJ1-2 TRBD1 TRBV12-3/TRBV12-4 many TGTGCCAGCAGTCCGTACACAGGGGGCGCACGGGGCTACACCTTC CASSPYTGGARGYTF
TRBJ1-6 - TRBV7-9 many TGTGCCAGCAGCTTAGGAACCACCTCACCCCTCCACTTT CASSLGTTSPLHF
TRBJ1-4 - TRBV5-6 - TGTGCCAGCAGCCTTGGGGACCTGACGGAAAAACTGTTTTTT CASSLGDLTEKLFF
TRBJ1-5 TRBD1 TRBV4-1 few TGCGCCAGCAGCCGGGTGACAGGGGTTAATCAGCCCCAGCATTTT CASSRVTGVNQPQHF
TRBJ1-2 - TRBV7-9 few TGTGCCAGCAGCCCCCGGAACAGGGTAAACTATGGCTACACCTTC CASSPRNRVNYGYTF